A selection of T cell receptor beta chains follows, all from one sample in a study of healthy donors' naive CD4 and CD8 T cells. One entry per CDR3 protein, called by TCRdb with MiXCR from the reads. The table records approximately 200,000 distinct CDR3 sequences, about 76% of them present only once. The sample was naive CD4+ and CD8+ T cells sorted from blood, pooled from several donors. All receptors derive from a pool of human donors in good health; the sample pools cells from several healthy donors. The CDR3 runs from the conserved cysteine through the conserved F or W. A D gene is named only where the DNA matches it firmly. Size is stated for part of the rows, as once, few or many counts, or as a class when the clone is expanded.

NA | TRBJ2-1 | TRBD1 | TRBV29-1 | CSVGSRDRYNEQFF | TGCAGCGTTGGGTCCCGGGACAGGTACAATGAGCAGTTCTTC
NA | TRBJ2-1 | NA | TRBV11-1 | CASSRDIGVGEQFF | TGTGCCAGCAGCCGGGACATCGGGGTCGGTGAGCAGTTCTTC
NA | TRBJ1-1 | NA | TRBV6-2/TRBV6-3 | CASGQIQTNTEAFF | TGTGCCAGCGGCCAGATCCAAACGAACACTGAAGCTTTCTTT
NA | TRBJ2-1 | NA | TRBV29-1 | CSAPGRDPINEQFF | TGCAGCGCCCCAGGACGGGACCCCATCAATGAGCAGTTCTTC
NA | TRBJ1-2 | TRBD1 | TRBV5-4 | CASGLEGRFGTDPSSNYGYTF | TGTGCCAGCGGCTTGGAGGGGAGATTTGGGACAGATCCTTCATCTAACTATGGCTACACCTTC
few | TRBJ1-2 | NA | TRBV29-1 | CSVYQGTSYGYTF | TGCAGCGTTTATCAGGGGACTTCCTATGGCTACACCTTC
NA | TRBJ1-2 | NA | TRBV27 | CASSPLGGRDTYGYTF | TGTGCCAGCAGTCCTCTTGGGGGCAGGGACACCTATGGCTACACCTTC
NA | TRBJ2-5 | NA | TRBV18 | CASSPSTPGRETQYF | TGTGCCAGCTCACCATCAACTCCGGGGAGGGAGACCCAGTACTTC
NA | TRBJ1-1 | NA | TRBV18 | CASSPSSREAEAFF | TGTGCCAGCTCACCATCGAGTAGGGAAGCTGAAGCTTTCTTT
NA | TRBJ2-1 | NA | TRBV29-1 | CSVVKGTYNEQFF | TGCAGCGTTGTGAAAGGGACCTACAATGAGCAGTTCTTC
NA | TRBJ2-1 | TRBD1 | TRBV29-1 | CSVEGTGSSRDYNEQFF | TGCAGCGTTGAAGGGACAGGGAGCTCCCGGGACTACAATGAGCAGTTCTTC
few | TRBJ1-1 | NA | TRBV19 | CASSIGVLEFGTEAFF | TGTGCCAGTAGTATCGGAGTCCTTGAATTTGGCACTGAAGCTTTCTTT
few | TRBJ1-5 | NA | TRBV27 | CASNEAKNSNQPQHF | TGTGCCAGCAACGAGGCGAAGAATAGCAATCAGCCCCAGCATTTT
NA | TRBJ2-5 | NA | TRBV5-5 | CASSLAGRIETQYF | TGTGCCAGCAGCTTGGCAGGGAGGATCGAGACCCAGTACTTC
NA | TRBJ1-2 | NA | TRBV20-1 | CSARAGGDYGYTF | TGCAGTGCTAGAGCCGGGGGCGACTATGGCTACACCTTC
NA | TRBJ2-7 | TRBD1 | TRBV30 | CAWSVRQGYEQYF | TGTGCCTGGAGCGTTCGACAGGGTTACGAGCAGTACTTC
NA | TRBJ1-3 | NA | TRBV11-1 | CASSPRGSRNTIYF | TGTGCCAGCAGCCCCCGGGGGTCTCGAAACACCATATATTTT
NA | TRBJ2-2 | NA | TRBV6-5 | CASSYSSLVTGELFF | TGTGCCAGCAGTTACTCGAGTCTTGTTACCGGGGAGCTGTTTTTT
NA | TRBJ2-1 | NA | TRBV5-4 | CASSPHGNEQFF | TGTGCCAGCAGCCCCCATGGAAATGAGCAGTTCTTC
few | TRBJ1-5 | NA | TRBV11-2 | CASSLEVDQPQHF | TGTGCCAGCAGCTTAGAGGTGGATCAGCCCCAGCATTTT
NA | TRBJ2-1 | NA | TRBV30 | CAWSVRGELSYNEQFF | TGTGCCTGGAGTGTAAGGGGAGAACTTTCCTACAATGAGCAGTTCTTC
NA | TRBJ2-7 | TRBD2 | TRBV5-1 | CASSSTSGRAVDEQYF | TGCGCCAGCAGCTCCACTAGCGGGAGGGCGGTGGACGAGCAGTACTTC
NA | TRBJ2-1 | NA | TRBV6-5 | CASRFPGVAYEQFF | TGTGCCAGCAGATTCCCGGGGGTCGCTTATGAGCAGTTCTTC
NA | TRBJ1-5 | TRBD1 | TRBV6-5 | CASSSRDRGGQPQHF | TGTGCCAGCAGTTCCCGGGACAGGGGAGGTCAGCCCCAGCATTTT
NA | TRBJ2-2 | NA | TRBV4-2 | CASSQEFGLNTGELFF | TGTGCCAGCAGCCAAGAATTCGGACTTAACACCGGGGAGCTGTTTTTT
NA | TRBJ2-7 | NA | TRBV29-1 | CSVKPVTGVDEQYF | TGCAGCGTGAAACCGGTGACTGGCGTTGACGAGCAGTACTTC
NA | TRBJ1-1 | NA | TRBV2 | CASSLYTANTEAFF | TGTGCCAGCAGCTTGTATACGGCGAACACTGAAGCTTTCTTT
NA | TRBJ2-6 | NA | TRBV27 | CASSYQGGGANVLTF | TGTGCCAGCAGTTACCAGGGGGGTGGGGCCAACGTCCTGACTTTC
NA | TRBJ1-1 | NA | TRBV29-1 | CSHRAPITEAFF | TGCAGCCACAGGGCCCCCATAACTGAAGCTTTCTTT
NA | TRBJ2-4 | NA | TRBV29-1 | CSVCTRLAKNIQYF | TGCAGCGTTTGTACCCGGTTAGCCAAAAACATTCAGTACTTC
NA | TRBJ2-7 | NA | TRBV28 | CASSWGRERSYEQYF | TGTGCCAGCAGTTGGGGGCGGGAGCGGTCCTACGAGCAGTACTTC
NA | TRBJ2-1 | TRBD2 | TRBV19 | CASIQRGYNEQFF | TGTGCCAGTATCCAGCGGGGATACAATGAGCAGTTCTTC
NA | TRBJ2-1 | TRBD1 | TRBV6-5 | CASSPQGAEYNEQFF | TGTGCCAGCAGCCCACAGGGGGCCGAATACAATGAGCAGTTCTTC
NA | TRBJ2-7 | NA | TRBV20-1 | CSASGVWDYEQYF | TGCAGTGCTAGTGGTGTTTGGGACTACGAGCAGTACTTC
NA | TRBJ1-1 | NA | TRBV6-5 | CASSYLAENTEAFF | TGTGCCAGCAGTTACCTGGCGGAGAACACTGAAGCTTTCTTT